The 10 T cell receptor beta chains below were found in one sample sequenced in a study of blood T cell repertoires in COVID-19. Some clones are missing from TCRdb's copy, which holds only in-frame ones; the method was immunoSEQ multiplex PCR. The profile shows 150,000 to 180,000 clones, around 87% of them singletons. The sample was peripheral blood. These receptors were collected from a woman in her forties with acute or convalescent COVID-19.

The DNA for the CDR3 is TGTGCCAGCAGCTTAGATAGGGGGCAGAATTCACCCCTCCACTTT. Amino acid sequence: CASSLDRGQNSPLHF. The rearrangement joins TRBV11-2 to TRBJ1-6, with TRBD1 identical over 7 bases. The CDR3 is 15 amino acids. The germline V gene has CDR1 SGHAT and CDR2 FQNNGV. Germline trimming cut 0 bases from V and 7 bases from J; bases unmatched to any gene: 3.

The chain is built from TRBV27 and TRBJ2-1, with D tentatively TRBD2 (6 bases). The CDR3 contains 14 residues. Trimming took off 11 bases at V and 4 bases at J, with 18 bases between the two ends. The germline gives CDR1 MNHEY, CDR2 SMNVEV (reference sequence). Here the CDR3 reads CAVGGRGSYNEQFF. CDR3 coding DNA: TGTGCCGTCGGGGGTCGGGGGTCTTACAATGAGCAGTTCTTC.

The chain recombines TRBV4-2 with TRBJ1-1, with 7 bases aligning to TRBD1. The V gene end was trimmed by 0 bases and the J gene end by 3 bases; junction bases not matched to a gene: 4. Germline CDR1 LGHNA, CDR2 YNFKEQ. The CDR3 has 15 residues. The CDR3 loop reads CASSQERGLDTEAFF. The CDR3 DNA follows: TGTGCCAGCAGCCAAGAAAGGGGGCTTGACACTGAAGCTTTCTTT.

V gene TRBV11-1 combines with J gene TRBJ2-3; 9 bases are shared with TRBD2. With 1 base clipped from V and 0 bases from J, the junction kept 2 bases outside the gene matches. This CDR3 comprises 16 residues. CDR1 and CDR2 (germline): SGHAT, FQDESV (reference sequence). The DNA of the CDR3 is TGTGCCAGCAGCTTAGTTCTAGCGGGGAGCACAGATACGCAGTATTTT. It is translated as CASSLVLAGSTDTQYF.

The CDR3 protein is CAWRGATEAFF. The CDR3 DNA is TGTGCCTGGAGAGGGGCCACTGAAGCTTTCTTT. This chain joins TRBV30 and TRBJ1-1; tentatively, D is TRBD1 (5 bases). V shed 3 bases and J shed 4 bases, with 6 bases lying between them. CDR1 and CDR2 from the germline V gene are GTSNPN and SVGIG (reference sequence). This CDR3 region has 11 residues. Together with reference TRBV30 and TRBJ1-1, the CDR3 gives the full variable domain: SQTIHQWPATLVQPVGSPLSLECTVEGTSNPNLYWYRQAAGRGLQLLFYSVGIGQISSEVPQNLSASRPQDRQFILSSKKLLLSDSGFYLCAWRGATEAFFGQGTRLTVV.

The chain uses TRBV3-1 (or the pseudogene TRBV3-2) and TRBJ2-3; no firm D call. The CDR3 is 15 residues long. The germline gives CDR1 LGHDT, CDR2 YNNKEL (reference sequence). The germline V and J ends were trimmed by 1 base and 2 bases, with 10 bases remaining between them. DNA for the CDR3: TGTGCCAGCAGCCAAGGTCCCTCCCCCACAGATACGCAGTATTTT. It translates to CASSQGPSPTDTQYF.

This clone showed up just once. V gene TRBV6-5 combines with J gene TRBJ1-2; TRBD1 is a possible D gene (5 bases). V was pared by 6 bases and J by 6 bases, with 17 bases between. Per the germline V gene, CDR1 is MNHEY and CDR2 is SVGAGI. This CDR3 comprises 14 residues. The CDR3: CASRGLGEANGYTF. In DNA form, the CDR3 reads TGTGCCAGCAGGGGATTAGGGGAGGCTAATGGCTACACCTTC.

The rearrangement links TRBV5-1 to TRBJ1-1, with a weak D call TRBD1 (5 bases). The CDR3 is 13 amino acids. In germline, CDR1 is SGHRS, CDR2 YFSETQ. Trimming cost V 4 bases and J 1 base, with 8 bases left between them. The CDR3 spells CASSDQGNTEAFF. In nucleotides, the CDR3 is TGCGCCAGCAGCGACCAGGGGAACACTGAAGCTTTCTTT. The complete variable domain, with remaining parts taken from reference TRBV5-1 and TRBJ1-1, reads KAGVTQTPRYLIKTRGQQVTLSCSPISGHRSVSWYQQTPGQGLQFLFEYFSETQRNKGNFPGRFSGRQFSNSRSEMNVSTLELGDSALYLCASSDQGNTEAFFGQGTRLTVV.

DNA of the CDR3: TGTGCCAGCAGCTTAGTGGTTACTATGGGAGATACGCAGTATTTT. Translation: CASSLVVTMGDTQYF. V usage is TRBV7-2 and J usage is TRBJ2-3; D gene ambiguous. This CDR3 is 15 amino acids long. Germline V CDR1 and CDR2: SGHTA, FQGNSA. Trimming pared 1 base from V and 5 bases from J, leaving 13 bases between.

This chain connects TRBV5-1 to TRBJ1-1; 7 positions match TRBD1. J gave up 5 bases and V 3 bases, and 7 bases lay outside the gene matches. The germline CDR1 and CDR2 sequences are SGHRS and YFSETQ. The CDR3 extends over 14 amino acids. The DNA of the CDR3 is TGCGCCAGCAGCTCGGTAGGGGGCGTAACTGAAGCTTTCTTT. It codes for CASSSVGGVTEAFF.